The following is a TCR beta chain sequence with its context. What it binds is unknown. V was pared by 4 bases and J by 1 base, with 5 bases of the junction left unmatched. The V gene's germline CDR1 is MGHRA and CDR2 YSYEKL. This CDR3 comprises 16 residues. 60 Vbeta and 13 Jbeta primers were used in PCR. The table came from immunoSEQ multiplex PCR; TCRdb's copy has only in-frame clones and leaves some out. The sample has approximately 93,000 clones. The source of the sample is a study of cytomegalovirus exposure and HLA in healthy donors. In the study overall: An early data release held 70 million to 90 million unique TCRs from HLA-typed donors.

Study-wide results and caveats: Later analysis indicated greater clonal expansion among HLA-associated TCR beta chains than among equally common other chains. Reports state that TCR beta sequences accurately predicted most subjects' HLA-A and HLA-B alleles. Some public TCRs appeared in many individuals, while most sequences were rare.

The source of this sequence is a woman in her twenties or thirties in good health and CMV-seronegative. Sequenced material: PBMCs. The rearrangement uses TRBV4-1 and TRBJ1-5, with 9 positions matching TRBD1. The CDR3 loop is CASSPRDRASNQPQHF. The CDR3 bases are TGCGCCAGCAGCCCCCGGGACAGGGCCAGCAATCAGCCCCAGCATTTT.